One and the same sample provided the 19 T cell receptor beta chains below, sequenced in a study of memory CD4+ T cells and cytomegalovirus serostatus. Profiled with immunoSEQ multiplex PCR; TCRdb holds only in-frame clones, not every one. The data show around 88,000 clones, 80% seen once. Single viable CD3+CD4+CD8-CD45RO+ cells were sorted as the memory CD4+ T cells. Sequenced: memory CD4+ T cells from blood. These receptors originate from an adult in good health and CMV-seropositive.

This chain joins TRBV4-1 and TRBJ1-1; 7 nucleotides agree with TRBD1. CDR1 is MGHRA and CDR2 is YSYEKL in the germline V gene. The CDR3 length is 15 residues. With 1 base clipped from V and 1 base from J, the junction kept 3 bases outside the gene matches. The CDR3 nucleotides are TGCGCCAGCAGCCAAGGGGGACAGCCGAACACTGAAGCTTTCTTT. It codes for CASSQGGQPNTEAFF.

The chain carries TRBV16 and TRBJ1-1; D gene uncertain. Germline-derived CDR1 and CDR2 are KGHSY and FQNENV. V dropped 0 bases and J dropped 6 bases, with 8 bases sitting between them. There are 13 residues in the CDR3. Here the CDR3 DNA reads TGTGCCAGCAGCCAATCAGGGTTCGCTGAAGCTTTCTTT. It codes for CASSQSGFAEAFF.

Here the CDR3 reads CASSRRFGGEGTGELFF. CDR3 nucleotide sequence: TGTGCCAGCAGCCGCCGATTTGGGGGAGAGGGGACCGGGGAGCTGTTTTTT. The V call is TRBV7-8, the J call TRBJ2-2; possibly TRBD1 or TRBD2 for D (5 bases each). The CDR3 is 17 amino acids. Per germline, CDR1 SGHVS and CDR2 FQNEAQ. The ends were cut back, 5 bases at V and 5 bases at J, with 21 bases in the middle. The entire variable domain, with the rest obtained from reference TRBV7-8 and TRBJ2-2, is as follows: GAGVSQSPRYKVAKRGQDVALRCDPISGHVSLFWYQQALGQGPEFLTYFQNEAQLDKSGLPSDRFFAERPEGSVSTLKIQRTQQEDSAVYLCASSRRFGGEGTGELFFGEGSRLTVL.

The chain carries TRBV7-8 and TRBJ2-3, with TRBD2 matching over 9 bases. V gave up 5 bases and J gave up 5 bases; unmatched junction bases: 14. There are 17 residues in the CDR3. Germline CDR1 is SGHVS and CDR2 is FQNEAQ. The CDR3 sequence is CASSALKLAGVRDTQYF. DNA of the CDR3: TGTGCCAGCAGCGCCCTCAAACTAGCGGGCGTACGAGATACGCAGTATTTT.

This clone was seen a single time. As DNA, the CDR3 is TGTGCCACCAGCACGGACAGGGGGCGAGGTGGAAACACCATATATTTT. It specifies CATSTDRGRGGNTIYF. This chain links TRBV15 with TRBJ1-3; TRBD1 matches 11 bases. Germline trimming cut 4 bases from V and 3 bases from J; bases unmatched to any gene: 5. Germline CDR1 and CDR2: LNHNV and YYDKDF (reference sequence). The CDR3 has 16 amino acids. The variable domain in full, completed from reference TRBV15 and TRBJ1-3, reads DAMVIQNPRYQVTQFGKPVTLSCSQTLNHNVMYWYQQKSSQAPKLLFHYYDKDFNNEADTPDNFQSRRPNTSFCFLDIRSPGLGDTAMYLCATSTDRGRGGNTIYFGEGSWLTVV.

The chain joins TRBV19 to TRBJ2-2; D is unresolved. The V end lost 5 bases, the J end lost 7 bases, and 14 bases lay between the germline ends. The CDR3 loop spans 14 amino acids. Germline values: CDR1 LNHDA, CDR2 SQIVND (reference sequence). This chain's CDR3 is CASSSFRVHGELFF. The DNA of the CDR3 is TGTGCCAGTAGTTCATTCCGGGTTCACGGGGAGCTGTTTTTT.

This clone was detected only a few times. The chain joins TRBV2 to TRBJ1-5, with D possibly TRBD1 on 5 matching bases. CDR1 and CDR2 (germline): SNHLY, FYNNEI. CDR3 size: 13 residues. Trimming shortened V by 1 base and J by 5 bases, and 6 bases separated the two germline ends. CDR3 nucleotide sequence: TGTGCCAGCAGTGAAGAGGGGTATCAGCCCCAGCATTTT. Translation gives CASSEEGYQPQHF. Variable domain in full (rest from reference TRBV2 and TRBJ1-5): EPEVTQTPSHQVTQMGQEVILRCVPISNHLYFYWYRQILGQKVEFLVSFYNNEISEKSEIFDDQFSVERPDGSNFTLKIRSTKLEDSAMYFCASSEEGYQPQHFGDGTRLSIL.

This clone showed up just once. J is TRBJ1-2 and V is TRBV2; D perhaps matches TRBD1 (6 bases). V dropped 8 bases and J dropped 4 bases, with 17 bases sitting between them. The V gene's germline CDR1 is SNHLY and CDR2 FYNNEI. The CDR3 has 14 amino acids. The CDR3 DNA sequence: TGTGCCAGCGGTGTGGACAGCAGTAGCTATGGCTACACCTTC. This codes for CASGVDSSSYGYTF.

The CDR3 coding sequence is TGTGCCAGCAGTGAGCGGGACCTCTCCTACAATGAGCAGTTCTTC. The encoded protein is CASSERDLSYNEQFF. The chain links TRBV2 to TRBJ2-1, with D perhaps matching TRBD2 (6 bases). The CDR3 covers 15 residues. CDR1 and CDR2 (germline): SNHLY, FYNNEI. V was shortened by 3 bases and J by 0 bases, with 9 bases between the two germline ends.

The rearrangement uses TRBV7-9 and TRBJ2-1, with D perhaps matching TRBD2 (6 bases). The CDR3 is 14 residues long. Germline assignment: CDR1 SEHNR and CDR2 FQNEAQ (reference sequence). With 5 bases removed from V and 5 bases from J, the gap between germline ends came to 13 bases. Here the CDR3 DNA reads TGTGCCAGCAGCCAATGGGGGGATGACAATGAGCAGTTCTTC. It yields the protein CASSQWGDDNEQFF.

This sequence joins TRBV15 and TRBJ2-5, with D possibly matching TRBD2 (6 bases). The germline gives CDR1 LNHNV, CDR2 YYDKDF (reference sequence). The germline V and J ends were trimmed by 5 bases and 5 bases, with 18 bases remaining between them. This CDR3 is 15 amino acids long. The chain's CDR3 is CATSPLTAAGETQYF. In DNA form, the CDR3 reads TGTGCCACCAGCCCCTTGACAGCCGCGGGGGAGACCCAGTACTTC.

This chain uses TRBV28 with TRBJ1-1; 8 nucleotides line up with TRBD1. J was trimmed by 1 base and V by 2 bases; bases with no gene match: 0. The V gene's germline CDR1 is MDHEN and CDR2 SYDVKM. The CDR3 has 14 residues. CDR3: CASSLQGANTEAFF. The CDR3 DNA follows: TGTGCCAGCAGTTTACAGGGGGCGAACACTGAAGCTTTCTTT.

The rearrangement uses TRBV6-1 and TRBJ2-3; D ambiguous. Germline V CDR1 and CDR2: MNHNS, SASEGT. The CDR3 covers 11 residues. V lost 7 bases and J 5 bases, leaving 7 bases between the germline ends. The CDR3 sequence: CASTAIDTQYF. CDR3 DNA: TGTGCCAGCACCGCAATAGATACGCAGTATTTT.

The rearrangement joins TRBV18 to TRBJ1-2, with 9 bases that match TRBD1. The CDR3 covers 15 residues. CDR1 KGHSH and CDR2 LQKENI come from the germline V gene. V shed 4 bases and J 3 bases; nucleotides not matched to a gene: 6. CDR3: CASSLNRGQHYGYTF. The CDR3 nucleotides read TGTGCCAGCTCACTGAACAGGGGGCAACACTATGGCTACACCTTC.

This clone was seen a handful of times. The V gene is TRBV25-1, the J gene TRBJ2-3, with D hard to call. CDR3 length: 11 residues. Germline V gives CDR1 MGHDK, CDR2 SYGVNS. The V gene lost 6 bases and the J gene lost 2 bases, with 3 bases spanning the gap. For the CDR3, the DNA is TGTGCCAGCAGGACCACAGATACGCAGTATTTT. It codes for CASRTTDTQYF.

The chain links TRBV28 to TRBJ1-2; D gene unclear. The V and J ends lost 3 bases and 4 bases respectively, with 15 bases between them. Germline-derived CDR1 and CDR2 are MDHEN and SYDVKM. The CDR3 is made up of 15 amino acids. The CDR3 nucleotides read TGTGCCAGCAGTTTGAAGATAGTCTCGGGCTATGGCTACACCTTC. This sequence encodes CASSLKIVSGYGYTF.

This chain joins TRBV19 and TRBJ2-7; 9 bases are shared with TRBD2. Germline V lookup: CDR1 LNHDA, CDR2 SQIVND (reference sequence). CDR3 size: 16 residues. Trimming at V came to 7 bases and at J to 6 bases, leaving 16 bases not matched to a gene. CDR3 protein: CASIARGGTSPAEQYF. In nucleotides, the CDR3 is TGTGCCAGTATTGCAAGGGGGGGGACTAGCCCCGCCGAGCAGTACTTC.

The chain uses TRBV7-2 and TRBJ2-1, with TRBD2 matching 12 bases. With 6 bases clipped from V and 7 bases from J, the junction kept 4 bases outside the gene matches. Per the germline V gene, CDR1 is SGHTA and CDR2 is FQGNSA. The CDR3 consists of 14 residues. The CDR3 spells CASRQTSGRNEQFF. CDR3 coding DNA: TGTGCCAGCAGACAGACTAGCGGGAGAAATGAGCAGTTCTTC. The full variable domain, with the rest looked up from reference TRBV7-2 and TRBJ2-1, is GAGVSQSPSNKVTEKGKDVELRCDPISGHTALYWYRQSLGQGLEFLIYFQGNSAPDKSGLPSDRFSAERTGGSVSTLTIQRTQQEDSAVYLCASRQTSGRNEQFFGPGTRLTVL.

The chain has TRBV5-1 and TRBJ1-2; the D is unclear. V shed 0 bases and J shed 3 bases, with 12 bases lying between them. Germline V gives CDR1 SGHRS, CDR2 YFSETQ. The CDR3 has 15 residues. The CDR3 sequence is CASSLAGSLDYGYTF. The CDR3 DNA reads as TGCGCCAGCAGCTTGGCCGGCAGTTTAGACTATGGCTACACCTTC.